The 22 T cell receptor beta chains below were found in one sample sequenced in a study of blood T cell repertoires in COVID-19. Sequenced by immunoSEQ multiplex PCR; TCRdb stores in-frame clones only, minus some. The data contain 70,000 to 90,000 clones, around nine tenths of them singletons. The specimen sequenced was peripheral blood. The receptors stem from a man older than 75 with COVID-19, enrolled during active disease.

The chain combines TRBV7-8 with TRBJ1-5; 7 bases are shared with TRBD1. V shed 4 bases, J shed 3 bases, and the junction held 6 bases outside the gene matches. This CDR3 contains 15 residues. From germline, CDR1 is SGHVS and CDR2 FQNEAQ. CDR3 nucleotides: TGTGCCAGCAGCTACGACAGGGATTTCAATCAGCCCCAGCATTTT. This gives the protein CASSYDRDFNQPQHF.

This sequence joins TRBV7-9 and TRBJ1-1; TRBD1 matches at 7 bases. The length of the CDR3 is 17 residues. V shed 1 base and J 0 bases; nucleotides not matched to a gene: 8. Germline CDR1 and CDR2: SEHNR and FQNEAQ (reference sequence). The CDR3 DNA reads TGTGCCAGCAGCTTAGGAGGTTGGCAGGGGGTGAACACTGAAGCTTTCTTT. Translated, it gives CASSLGGWQGVNTEAFF. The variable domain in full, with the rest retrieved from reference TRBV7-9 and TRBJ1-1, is DTGVSQNPRHKITKRGQNVTFRCDPISEHNRLYWYRQTLGQGPEFLTYFQNEAQLEKSRLLSDRFSAERPKGSFSTLEIQRTEQGDSAMYLCASSLGGWQGVNTEAFFGQGTRLTVV.

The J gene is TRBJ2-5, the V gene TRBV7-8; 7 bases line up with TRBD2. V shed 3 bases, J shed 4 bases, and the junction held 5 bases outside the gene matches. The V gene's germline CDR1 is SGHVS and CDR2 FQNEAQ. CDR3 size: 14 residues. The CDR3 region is CASSFGGGTETQYF. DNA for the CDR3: TGTGCCAGCAGCTTCGGCGGGGGTACAGAGACCCAGTACTTC.

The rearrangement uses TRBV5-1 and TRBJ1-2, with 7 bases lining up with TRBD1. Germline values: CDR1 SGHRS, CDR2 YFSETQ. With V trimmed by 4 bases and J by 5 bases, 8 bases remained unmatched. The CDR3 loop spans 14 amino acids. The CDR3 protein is CASSPGSRGYGYTF. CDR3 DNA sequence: TGCGCCAGCAGCCCTGGCAGCAGGGGGTATGGCTACACCTTC. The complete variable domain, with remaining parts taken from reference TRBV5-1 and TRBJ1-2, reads KAGVTQTPRYLIKTRGQQVTLSCSPISGHRSVSWYQQTPGQGLQFLFEYFSETQRNKGNFPGRFSGRQFSNSRSEMNVSTLELGDSALYLCASSPGSRGYGYTFGSGTRLTVV.

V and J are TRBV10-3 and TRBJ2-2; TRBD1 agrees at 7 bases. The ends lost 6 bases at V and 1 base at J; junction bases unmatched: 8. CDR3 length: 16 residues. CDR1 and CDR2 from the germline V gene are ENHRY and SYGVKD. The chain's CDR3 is CAISDPGTVNTGELFF. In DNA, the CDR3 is TGTGCCATCAGCGATCCCGGGACAGTGAACACCGGGGAGCTGTTTTTT.

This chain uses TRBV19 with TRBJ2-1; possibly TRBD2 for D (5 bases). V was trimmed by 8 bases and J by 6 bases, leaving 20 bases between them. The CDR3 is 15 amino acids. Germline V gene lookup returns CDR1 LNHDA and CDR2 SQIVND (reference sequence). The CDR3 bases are TGTGCCAGTGGGAGAAGTGGTGGAGAGGGCAATGAGCAGTTCTTC. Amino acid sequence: CASGRSGGEGNEQFF.

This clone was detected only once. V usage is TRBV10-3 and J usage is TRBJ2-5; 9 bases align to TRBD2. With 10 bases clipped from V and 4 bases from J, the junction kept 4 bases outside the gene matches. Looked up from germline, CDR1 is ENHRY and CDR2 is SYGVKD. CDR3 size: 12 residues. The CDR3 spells CASGGAPETQYF. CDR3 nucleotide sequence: TGTGCCAGCGGGGGGGCTCCAGAGACCCAGTACTTC.

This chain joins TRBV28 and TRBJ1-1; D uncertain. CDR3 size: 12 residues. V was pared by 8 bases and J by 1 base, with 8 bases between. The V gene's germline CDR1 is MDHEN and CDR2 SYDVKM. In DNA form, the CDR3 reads TGTGCCAGCGAGGTCAGGAACACTGAAGCTTTCTTT. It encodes CASEVRNTEAFF.

Written as DNA, the CDR3 is TGTGCCAGCTCACCACCGTCGGGGGGGGGCGGGCACGAGCAGTACTTC. Its protein product is CASSPPSGGGGHEQYF. The chain combines TRBV18 with TRBJ2-7, with TRBD2 matching over 8 bases. After removal of 0 bases from V and 5 bases from J, the junction contained 9 bases not matched to a gene. Germline loops: CDR1 KGHSH, CDR2 LQKENI. CDR3 size: 16 residues.

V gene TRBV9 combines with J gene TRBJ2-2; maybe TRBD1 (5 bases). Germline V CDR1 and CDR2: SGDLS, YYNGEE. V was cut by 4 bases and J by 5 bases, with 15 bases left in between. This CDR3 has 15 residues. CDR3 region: CASSPSLGATGELFF. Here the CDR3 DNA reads TGTGCCAGCAGCCCTAGTTTAGGGGCAACCGGGGAGCTGTTTTTT.

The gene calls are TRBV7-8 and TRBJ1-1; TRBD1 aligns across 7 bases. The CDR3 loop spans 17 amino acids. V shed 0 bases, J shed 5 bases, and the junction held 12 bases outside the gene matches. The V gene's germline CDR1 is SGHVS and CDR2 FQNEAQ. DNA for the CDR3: TGTGCCAGCAGCTTAGCGAGTCAGGGGGTTCGAAGGACTGAAGCTTTCTTT. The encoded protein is CASSLASQGVRRTEAFF.

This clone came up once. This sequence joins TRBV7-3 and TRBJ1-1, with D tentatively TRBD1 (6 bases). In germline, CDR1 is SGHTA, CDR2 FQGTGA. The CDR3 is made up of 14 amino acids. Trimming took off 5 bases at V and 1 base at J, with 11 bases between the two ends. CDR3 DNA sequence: TGTGCCAGCAGCCAGGGGCAGGGGAACACTGAAGCTTTCTTT. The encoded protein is CASSQGQGNTEAFF.

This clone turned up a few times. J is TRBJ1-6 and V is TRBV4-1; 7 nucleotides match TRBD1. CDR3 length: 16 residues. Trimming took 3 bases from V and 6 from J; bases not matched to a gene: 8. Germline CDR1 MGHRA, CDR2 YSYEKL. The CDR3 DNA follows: TGCGCCAGCAGCCATTCCGGGACAGAGGTTAATTCACCCCTCCACTTT. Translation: CASSHSGTEVNSPLHF.

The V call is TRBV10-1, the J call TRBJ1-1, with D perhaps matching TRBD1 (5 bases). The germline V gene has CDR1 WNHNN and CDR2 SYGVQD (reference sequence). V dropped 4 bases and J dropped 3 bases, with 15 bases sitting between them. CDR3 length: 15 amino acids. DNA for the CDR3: TGCGCCAGCAGTGTGTATAGGGGAAGGGACACTGAAGCTTTCTTT. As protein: CASSVYRGRDTEAFF.

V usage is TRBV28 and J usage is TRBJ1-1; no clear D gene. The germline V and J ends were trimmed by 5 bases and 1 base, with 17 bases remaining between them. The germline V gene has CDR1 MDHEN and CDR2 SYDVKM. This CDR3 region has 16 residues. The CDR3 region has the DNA TGTGCCAGCAGTCTCCTATGGGAGGGCCCGAACACTGAAGCTTTCTTT. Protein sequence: CASSLLWEGPNTEAFF.

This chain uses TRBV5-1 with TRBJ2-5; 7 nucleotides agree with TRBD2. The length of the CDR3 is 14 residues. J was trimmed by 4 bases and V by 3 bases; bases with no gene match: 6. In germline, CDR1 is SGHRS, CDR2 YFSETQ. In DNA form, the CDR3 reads TGCGCCAGCAGCTCAGTGCCGGGGGGAGAGACCCAGTACTTC. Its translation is CASSSVPGGETQYF.

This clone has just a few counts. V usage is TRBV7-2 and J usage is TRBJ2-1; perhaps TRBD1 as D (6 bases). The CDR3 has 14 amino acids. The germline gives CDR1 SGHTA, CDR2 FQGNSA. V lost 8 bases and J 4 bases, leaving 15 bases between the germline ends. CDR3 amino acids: CASHRVSPYNEQFF. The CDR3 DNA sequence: TGTGCCAGCCACAGGGTTTCCCCTTACAATGAGCAGTTCTTC.

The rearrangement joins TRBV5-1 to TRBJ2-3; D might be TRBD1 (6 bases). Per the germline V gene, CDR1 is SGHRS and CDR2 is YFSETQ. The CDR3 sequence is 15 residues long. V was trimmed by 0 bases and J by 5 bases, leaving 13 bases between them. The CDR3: CASSLGGRGGDTQYF. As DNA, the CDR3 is TGCGCCAGCAGCTTGGGGGGGCGCGGAGGAGATACGCAGTATTTT.

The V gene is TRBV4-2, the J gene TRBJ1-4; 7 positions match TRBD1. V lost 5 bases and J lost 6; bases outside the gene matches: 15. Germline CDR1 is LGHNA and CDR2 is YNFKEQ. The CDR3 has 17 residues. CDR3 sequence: CASSFGIRDSDYEKLFF. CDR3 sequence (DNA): TGTGCCAGCAGCTTTGGTATTCGGGACAGCGATTATGAAAAACTGTTTTTT.

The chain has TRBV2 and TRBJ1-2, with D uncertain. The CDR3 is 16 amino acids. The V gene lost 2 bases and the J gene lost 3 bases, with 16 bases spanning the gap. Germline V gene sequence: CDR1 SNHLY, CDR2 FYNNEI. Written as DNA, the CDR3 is TGTGCCAGCAGTGAACAAGGACTCTCAAGGGACTATGGCTACACCTTC. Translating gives CASSEQGLSRDYGYTF.

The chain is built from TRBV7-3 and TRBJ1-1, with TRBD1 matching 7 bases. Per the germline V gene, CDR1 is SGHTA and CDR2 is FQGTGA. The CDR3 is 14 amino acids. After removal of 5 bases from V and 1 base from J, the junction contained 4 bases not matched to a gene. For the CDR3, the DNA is TGTGCCAGCAGCCCGACAGGGAGGAACACTGAAGCTTTCTTT. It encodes CASSPTGRNTEAFF. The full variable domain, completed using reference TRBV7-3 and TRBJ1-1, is GAGVSQTPSNKVTEKGKYVELRCDPISGHTALYWYRQSLGQGPEFLIYFQGTGAADDSGLPNDRFFAVRPEGSVSTLKIQRTERGDSAVYLCASSPTGRNTEAFFGQGTRLTVV.

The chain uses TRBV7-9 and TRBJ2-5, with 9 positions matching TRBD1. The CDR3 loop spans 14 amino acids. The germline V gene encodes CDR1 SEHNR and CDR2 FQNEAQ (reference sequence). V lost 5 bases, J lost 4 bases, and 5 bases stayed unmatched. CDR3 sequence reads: CASSPGTGPETQYF. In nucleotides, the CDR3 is TGTGCCAGCAGCCCGGGGACAGGGCCAGAGACCCAGTACTTC.